This is a list of T cell receptor beta chains from one sample in a study of CD8+ T cells in alopecia areata. Profiling relied on immunoSEQ multiplex PCR, and the TCRdb table lists in-frame clones only, not all of them. The sample has around 190,000 clones, roughly 50% seen once. Sequenced input: CD8+ T cells sorted from blood. All receptors derive from a human donor in good health. The CDR3 runs from the conserved cysteine through the conserved F or W. The D gene is left open where the match is weak. Some rows mark clone size as missing; the rest say once, few, many or name a class of expanded clone.

TRBV14	TRBD2	NA	TRBJ2-5	TGTGCCAGCAGCCAAATCCGACTAGCCGGAGAGACCCAGTACTTC	CASSQIRLAGETQYF
TRBV29-1	TRBD2	NA	TRBJ2-5	TGCAGCGTTGAGCGAGCGGGGGGTCGTCAAGAGACCCAGTACTTC	CSVERAGGRQETQYF
TRBV29-1	TRBD1	NA	TRBJ1-2	TGCAGCGTTGAAAGTGGACAGGGTCACTATGGCTACACCTTC	CSVESGQGHYGYTF
TRBV5-6	NA	NA	TRBJ2-2	TGTGCCAGCGGCCCGAGCGGGGAGCTGTTTTTT	CASGPSGELFF
TRBV14	NA	NA	TRBJ2-5	TGTGCCAGCAGCCAAGGACTAGAAGGCATGGAGACCCAGTACTTC	CASSQGLEGMETQYF
TRBV13	TRBD1	few	TRBJ1-2	TGTGCCAGCAGCAGCAGGGGGACTACCTTCTATGGCTACACCTTC	CASSSRGTTFYGYTF
TRBV15	NA	NA	TRBJ1-5	TGTGCCACCAGCAGTAGGACAGATGGACATGGGCCCCAGCATTTT	CATSSRTDGHGPQHF
TRBV27	TRBD2	NA	TRBJ2-1	TGTGCCAAGACTAGCGGGGGGCCGGGAGAGCAGTTCTTC	CAKTSGGPGEQFF
TRBV11-2	NA	once	TRBJ2-5	TGTGCCAGCAGCCCGATCACGGGACACCAAAGGGAGACCCAGTACTTC	CASSPITGHQRETQYF
TRBV7-9	TRBD1	NA	TRBJ2-7	TGTGCCAGCAGCTTAGTAGCTGGACAGGGCACCGAGCAGTACTTC	CASSLVAGQGTEQYF
TRBV6-6	NA	once	TRBJ1-6	TGTGCCAGCAGTTCCGGGAAATCACCCCTCCACTTT	CASSSGKSPLHF
TRBV19	TRBD2	few	TRBJ2-3	TGTGCCAGTAGTATCGGCGGGGGTTTCACAGATACGCAGTATTTT	CASSIGGGFTDTQYF
TRBV29-1	TRBD1	NA	TRBJ1-1	TGCAGCGTTGAAGCGACAGGGCCATTGGACACTGAAGCTTTCTTT	CSVEATGPLDTEAFF